The 9 T cell receptor beta chains below were found in one sample sequenced in a study of blood T cell repertoires in COVID-19. This table comes from immunoSEQ multiplex PCR, and its TCRdb copy is limited to in-frame clones, with some not included. The table has 200,000 to 250,000 clones, about 85% seen once. Sequenced input: PBMCs or T cells enriched from blood (not recorded which). The receptors come from a man aged 25-45 years who had recovered from COVID-19.

The CDR3 DNA sequence: TGTGCCAGCAGCCAAGAGGATAGGGGGAATACTGAAGCTTTCTTT. Protein sequence: CASSQEDRGNTEAFF. V is TRBV4-2 and J is TRBJ1-1; D is possibly TRBD1 (6 bases). Trimming removed 0 bases at V and 5 bases at J, with 13 bases between. Germline CDR1 LGHNA, CDR2 YNFKEQ. There are 15 residues in the CDR3.

The CDR3 is CASSDLQYSYNEQFF. CDR3 in DNA: TGTGCCAGCAGTGATTTACAGTACTCCTACAATGAGCAGTTCTTC. The V gene is TRBV2, the J gene TRBJ2-1; D is uncertain. Trimming shortened V by 3 bases and J by 0 bases, and 9 bases separated the two germline ends. The CDR3 spans 15 residues. Germline assignment: CDR1 SNHLY and CDR2 FYNNEI.

The chain combines TRBV11-3 with TRBJ2-2, with TRBD2 matching 10 bases. CDR1 is SGHNT and CDR2 is YENEEA in the germline V gene. Unmatched junction bases numbered 16, after V lost 7 bases and J lost 5 bases. The CDR3 totals 18 residues. CDR3 nucleotides: TGTGCCAGCATCGATTTTGGGGTGGGGACTAGCGATACCGGGGAGCTGTTTTTT. The encoded protein is CASIDFGVGTSDTGELFF.

V usage is TRBV5-1 and J usage is TRBJ2-2; 7 nucleotides match TRBD1. Germline loops: CDR1 SGHRS, CDR2 YFSETQ. The CDR3 is made up of 14 amino acids. Losses at the gene ends were 4 bases for V and 5 bases for J; bases not matched to a gene: 5. This CDR3 reads CASSMGQRTGELFF. As DNA, the CDR3 is TGCGCCAGCAGCATGGGACAGAGGACCGGGGAGCTGTTTTTT.

The gene calls are TRBV2 and TRBJ2-5, with D perhaps TRBD2 (5 bases). Germline V lookup: CDR1 SNHLY, CDR2 FYNNEI. V lost 7 bases to trimming and J lost 0 bases, with 9 bases between them. The CDR3 extends over 13 amino acids. Written as DNA, the CDR3 is TGTGCCAGCAAAAAGGACTACCAAGAGACCCAGTACTTC. This codes for CASKKDYQETQYF.

The rearrangement uses TRBV5-1 and TRBJ1-4; unclear D gene. The CDR3 covers 15 residues. Germline V gene lookup returns CDR1 SGHRS and CDR2 YFSETQ. V was trimmed by 5 bases and J by 3 bases, leaving 14 bases between them. The CDR3 region has the DNA TGCGCCAGCAGATCGGACGGGAGATCTAATGAAAAACTGTTTTTT. Protein: CASRSDGRSNEKLFF.

The chain has TRBV11-2 and TRBJ2-2; the match to TRBD1 covers 7 bases. CDR3 length equals 16 residues. CDR1 is SGHAT and CDR2 is FQNNGV in the germline V gene. With 2 bases clipped from V and 4 bases from J, the junction kept 7 bases outside the gene matches. The CDR3 reads CASSLLGQRSTGELFF. DNA for the CDR3: TGTGCCAGCAGCTTATTGGGACAGCGGAGCACCGGGGAGCTGTTTTTT.

The chain links TRBV12-5 to TRBJ1-1; tentative D call: TRBD1 (5 bases). This CDR3 is built from 13 residues. Germline assignment: CDR1 LGHNT and CDR2 FRNRAP. Trimming pared 2 bases from V and 9 bases from J, leaving 13 bases between. In DNA form, the CDR3 reads TGTGCTAGTGGTTTGAGAGACAGAGCTAAAGCTTTCTTT. Protein product: CASGLRDRAKAFF.

This rearrangement joins TRBV5-1 to TRBJ2-2; D gene ambiguous. CDR3 length equals 14 residues. Germline CDR1 is SGHRS and CDR2 is YFSETQ. Trimming left V 1 base short and J 1 base short, with 5 bases between. CDR3 protein: CASSLNLNTGELFF. The DNA of the CDR3 is TGCGCCAGCAGCTTGAACTTGAACACCGGGGAGCTGTTTTTT.